This T cell receptor beta chain was captured in a study of blood T cell repertoires in COVID-19. At the level of the study: Spain, Italy and the United States supplied samples that represented acute and convalescent COVID-19. T cells, B-cell-depleted T cells, or PBMCs provided the cDNA or gDNA that served as material.

This CDR3 spans 16 amino acids. In germline, CDR1 is SGHTS, CDR2 YDEGEE. Deletions cut 0 bases from V and 2 bases from J, with 13 bases between. In the source study's methods: Reference gene primer amplification yielded estimated nucleated cell counts. Data came from immunoSEQ multiplex PCR; TCRdb stores just in-frame clones and leaves some out. V, J and clone size reflect that table, while D and trimming were determined from the DNA. The repertoire holds around 56,000 clones, with 73% as singletons. This chain links TRBV5-8 with TRBJ2-3; weak D call: TRBD2 (5 bases). This TCR was sampled from a woman in her forties or fifties with active or convalescent COVID-19. Material for sequencing was peripheral blood. The CDR3 DNA reads as TGTGCCAGCAGCTTGGCCGGGGTAGGACCCACAGATACGCAGTATTTT. Translated: CASSLAGVGPTDTQYF.